The 16 T cell receptor beta chains below all came from one sample that was sequenced in a study of neurological immune-mediated disorders (dated by TCRdb to the late 2010s). The library was obtained by 5' RACE. Instrument on record: Illumina HiSeq 2500. The raw public reads went through TCRdb reprocessing: fastp at Q25, MiXCR clone calling, in-frame beta chains kept. Rows merge per CDR3 protein into single entries with the most common DNA and genes. Recorded for this sample are fewer than 65,000 distinct CDR3 sequences; 10% to 13% of them occurred a single time. Over 4% of the sample goes to the ten largest clones. What was sequenced was PBMCs. These receptors all stem from a man aged 70 or older with HTLV-1-associated myelopathy (HAM/TSP).

This chain uses TRBV18 with TRBJ1-2; D possibly corresponds to TRBD1 (5 bases). The CDR3 runs 15 residues. CDR1 and CDR2 (germline): KGHSH, LQKENI. The ends were cut back, 1 base at V and 8 bases at J, with 17 bases in the middle. CDR3 coding DNA: TGTGCCAGCTCACCACTGGGACGAGGCCCGGAGGGCTACACCTTC. Protein: CASSPLGRGPEGYTF.

V is TRBV7-9 and J is TRBJ2-3, with D possibly being TRBD2 (6 bases). V lost 6 bases and J lost 0, with 22 bases in between. Germline CDR1 and CDR2: SEHNR and FQNEAQ (reference sequence). The CDR3 contains 18 residues. The CDR3 protein is CASRSNWTKRRSTDTQYF. The CDR3 DNA follows: TGTGCCAGCAGATCGAACTGGACTAAGAGACGTAGCACAGATACGCAGTATTTT.

This clonotype was counted at least ten times. This chain uses TRBV24-1 with TRBJ2-1; no reliable D call. The CDR3 has 13 residues. The germline CDR1 and CDR2 sequences are KGHDR and SFDVKD. The ends were cut back, 2 bases at V and 5 bases at J, with 6 bases in the middle. DNA of the CDR3: TGTGCCACCAGTGATTGGGTGAACAATGAGCAGTTCTTC. Its translation: CATSDWVNNEQFF.

This clonotype was detected ten times or more. The chain combines TRBV12-3 or TRBV12-4 with TRBJ1-5, with a weak D call TRBD1 (5 bases). Trimming cost V 3 bases and J 0 bases, with 18 bases left between them. The CDR3 sequence is 18 residues long. CDR3 protein: CASSLRGAGLGSNQPQHF. CDR3 DNA sequence: TGTGCCAGCAGTTTGCGGGGCGCGGGATTGGGTAGCAATCAGCCCCAGCATTTT.

This clonotype was counted many times. The chain employs TRBV6-6 and TRBJ2-1; D remains unclear. The CDR3 runs 13 residues. The V end was cut by 8 bases, the J end by 4 bases, with 12 bases between. CDR1 and CDR2 from the germline V gene are MNHNY and SVGAGI (reference sequence). The CDR3 nucleotides are TGTGCCAGCTTAGAACTGCCATACAATGAGCAGTTCTTC. It specifies CASLELPYNEQFF.

This clonotype occurred many times. This chain joins TRBV6-2 or TRBV6-3 and TRBJ2-3; 10 nucleotides line up with TRBD1. Germline lookup yields CDR1 MNHEY and CDR2 SVGEGT. V lost 6 bases, J lost 6 bases, and 15 bases stayed unmatched. There are 17 residues in the CDR3. The DNA of the CDR3 is TGTGCCAGCAGCTCTCACCCCGGGACAGGGGATGGGGATACGCAGTATTTT. It yields the protein CASSSHPGTGDGDTQYF.

This clonotype was counted ten times or more. The chain employs TRBV7-6 and TRBJ2-7; unclear D gene. V was cut by 8 bases and J by 4 bases, with 9 bases left in between. This CDR3 contains 11 residues. Germline lookup yields CDR1 SGHVS and CDR2 FNYEAQ. For the CDR3, the DNA is TGTGCCAGCGCGTCGAAATACGAGCAGTACTTC. Protein: CASASKYEQYF.

The chain has TRBV5-1 and TRBJ2-2; tentative D call: TRBD1 (6 bases). This CDR3 region has 14 residues. Between the trimmed V and J ends, which lost 0 bases and 7 bases, there was a span of 10 bases. Germline V CDR1 and CDR2: SGHRS, YFSETQ. Written as DNA, the CDR3 is TGCGCCAGCAGCTTGGACAGGGTTGGCGGGGAGCTGTTTTTT. Translation gives CASSLDRVGGELFF.

This clonotype was seen repeatedly, ten times or more. J is TRBJ2-7 and V is TRBV7-9; D unclear. V was clipped by 5 bases and J by 2 bases, with 10 bases between them. The CDR3 consists of 13 residues. Germline CDR1 is SEHNR and CDR2 is FQNEAQ (reference sequence). CDR3 residues: CASSPRSTYEQYF. The CDR3 DNA sequence: TGTGCCAGCAGCCCCCGGTCCACCTACGAGCAGTACTTC.

By frequency in the sample, this clonotype is hyperexpanded. The rearrangement uses TRBV24-1 and TRBJ1-5; TRBD1 agrees at 9 bases. Trimming removed 4 bases from V and 5 bases from J; junction bases left unmatched: 5. Germline V gene data show CDR1 as KGHDR and CDR2 as SFDVKD. The CDR3 has 15 residues. The CDR3 is CATSDPGTGHQPQHF. CDR3 DNA: TGTGCCACCAGTGACCCCGGGACAGGGCATCAGCCCCAGCATTTT.

In its sample, this clonotype was seen many times. The CDR3 coding sequence is TGTGCCAGCAGCGGAGCGGGAGTTAACACCGGGGAGCTGTTTTTT. It specifies CASSGAGVNTGELFF. The chain joins TRBV6-2 or TRBV6-3 to TRBJ2-2, with 8 positions matching TRBD2. V trimming: 6 bases; J trimming: 2 bases; junction bases outside the gene matches: 5. Per the germline V gene, CDR1 is MNHEY and CDR2 is SVGEGT. The CDR3 sequence is 15 residues long.

This clonotype occurred many times. This chain uses TRBV7-3 with TRBJ2-2; 7 bases line up with TRBD1. Germline-derived CDR1 and CDR2 are SGHTA and FQGTGA. V shed 5 bases and J 7 bases; nucleotides not matched to a gene: 10. The CDR3 length is 15 residues. The CDR3 loop reads CASSRLTGAGGELFF. The CDR3 DNA follows: TGTGCCAGCAGCCGACTCACAGGGGCTGGCGGGGAGCTGTTTTTT.

This clonotype was recorded at least ten times. This chain connects TRBV6-5 to TRBJ1-2; 9 nucleotides match TRBD1. Trimming took 6 bases from V and 6 from J; bases not matched to a gene: 5. CDR1 MNHEY and CDR2 SVGAGI come from the germline V gene. The CDR3 contains 13 residues. CDR3 in amino acids: CASRGWTGDGYTF. The CDR3 region has the DNA TGTGCCAGCAGGGGCTGGACAGGGGATGGCTACACCTTC.

This clonotype appeared many times. This chain links TRBV7-3 with TRBJ2-3; D might be TRBD2 (6 bases). The CDR3 runs 15 residues. Trimming cost V 6 bases and J 6 bases, with 19 bases left between them. Germline-derived CDR1 and CDR2 are SGHTA and FQGTGA. The CDR3 DNA follows: TGTGCCAGCAGTAGCGGCCAAGCCGGGGTTGATACGCAGTATTTT. It codes for CASSSGQAGVDTQYF.

This clonotype was seen many times. This sequence joins TRBV20-1 and TRBJ2-1; 7 bases align to TRBD2. This CDR3 is 14 amino acids long. Per germline, CDR1 DFQATT and CDR2 SNEGSKA (reference sequence). Losses at the gene ends were 4 bases for V and 4 bases for J; bases not matched to a gene: 7. The CDR3 sequence: CSAKWWREYNEQFF. CDR3 sequence (DNA): TGCAGTGCTAAGTGGTGGCGGGAGTACAATGAGCAGTTCTTC.

This clonotype was observed at least ten times. The chain combines TRBV20-1 with TRBJ1-1; D call uncertain. The V end lost 6 bases, the J end lost 0 bases, and 14 bases lay between the germline ends. Germline V gene sequence: CDR1 DFQATT, CDR2 SNEGSKA (reference sequence). CDR3 length equals 14 residues. CDR3 residues: CSAVRTALNTEAFF. CDR3 DNA sequence: TGCAGTGCCGTCAGGACGGCTTTGAACACTGAAGCTTTCTTT.